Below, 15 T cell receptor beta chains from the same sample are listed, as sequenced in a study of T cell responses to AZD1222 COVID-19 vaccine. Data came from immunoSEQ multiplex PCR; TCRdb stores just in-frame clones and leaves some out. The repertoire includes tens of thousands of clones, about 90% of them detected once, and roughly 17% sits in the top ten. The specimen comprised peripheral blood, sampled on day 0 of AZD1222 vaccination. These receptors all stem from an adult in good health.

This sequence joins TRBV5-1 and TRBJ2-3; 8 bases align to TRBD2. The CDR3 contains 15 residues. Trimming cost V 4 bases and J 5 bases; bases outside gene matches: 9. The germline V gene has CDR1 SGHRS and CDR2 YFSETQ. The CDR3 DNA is TGCGCCAGCAGCCCCCCCAGCGGGAGAGGAGATACGCAGTATTTT. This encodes CASSPPSGRGDTQYF.

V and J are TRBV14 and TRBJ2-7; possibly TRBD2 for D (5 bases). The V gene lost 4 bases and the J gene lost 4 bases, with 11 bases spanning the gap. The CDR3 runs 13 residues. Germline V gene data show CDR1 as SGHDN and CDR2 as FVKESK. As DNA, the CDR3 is TGTGCCAGCAGCCCTGGACGGGGTTACGAGCAGTACTTC. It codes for CASSPGRGYEQYF.

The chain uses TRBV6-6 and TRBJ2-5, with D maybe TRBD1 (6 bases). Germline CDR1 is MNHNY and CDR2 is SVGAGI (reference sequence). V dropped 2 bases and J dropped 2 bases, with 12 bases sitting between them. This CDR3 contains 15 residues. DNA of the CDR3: TGTGCCAGCAGTTACACTAGACAGGAACAAGAGACCCAGTACTTC. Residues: CASSYTRQEQETQYF.

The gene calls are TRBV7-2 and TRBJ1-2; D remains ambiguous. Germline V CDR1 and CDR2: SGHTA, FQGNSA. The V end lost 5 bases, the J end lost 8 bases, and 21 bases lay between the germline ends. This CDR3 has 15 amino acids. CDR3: CASSPPGLATMGYTF. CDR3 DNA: TGTGCCAGCAGCCCGCCAGGTTTGGCAACTATGGGCTACACCTTC.

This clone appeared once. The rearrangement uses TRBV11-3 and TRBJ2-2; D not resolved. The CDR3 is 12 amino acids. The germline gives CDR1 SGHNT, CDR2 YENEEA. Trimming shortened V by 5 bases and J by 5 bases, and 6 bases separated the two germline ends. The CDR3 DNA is TGTGCCAGCAGCCCACCGACCGGGGAGCTGTTTTTT. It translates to CASSPPTGELFF.

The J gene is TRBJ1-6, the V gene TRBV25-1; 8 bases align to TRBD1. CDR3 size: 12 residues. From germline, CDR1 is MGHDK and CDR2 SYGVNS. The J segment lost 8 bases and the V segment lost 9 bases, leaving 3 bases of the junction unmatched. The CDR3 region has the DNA TGTGCCAGTGCAGGGGGCGATTCACCCCTCCACTTT. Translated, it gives CASAGGDSPLHF.

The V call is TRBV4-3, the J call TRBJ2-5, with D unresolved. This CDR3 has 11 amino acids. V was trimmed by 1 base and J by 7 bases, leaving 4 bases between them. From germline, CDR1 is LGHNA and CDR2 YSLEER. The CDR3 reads CASSQGGTQYF. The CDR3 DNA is TGCGCCAGCAGCCAAGGAGGGACCCAGTACTTC.

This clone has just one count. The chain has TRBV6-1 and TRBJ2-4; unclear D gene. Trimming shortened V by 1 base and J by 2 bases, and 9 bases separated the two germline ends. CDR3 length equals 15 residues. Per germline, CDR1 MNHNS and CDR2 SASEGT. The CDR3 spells CASSEVRPPKNIQYF. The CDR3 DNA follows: TGTGCCAGCAGTGAAGTGCGACCGCCCAAAAACATTCAGTACTTC.

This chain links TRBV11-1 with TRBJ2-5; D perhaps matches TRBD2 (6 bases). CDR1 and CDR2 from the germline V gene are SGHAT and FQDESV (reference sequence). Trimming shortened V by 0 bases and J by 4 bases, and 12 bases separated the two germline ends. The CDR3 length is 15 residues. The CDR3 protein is CASSLAFGGRETQYF. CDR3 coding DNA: TGTGCCAGCAGCTTAGCGTTCGGAGGGCGAGAGACCCAGTACTTC.

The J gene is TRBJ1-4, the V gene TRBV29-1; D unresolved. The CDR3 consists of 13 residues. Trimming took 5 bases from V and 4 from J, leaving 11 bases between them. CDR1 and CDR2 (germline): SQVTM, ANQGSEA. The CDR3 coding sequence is TGCAGCGTTTCGGGCAGACTTAATGAAAAACTGTTTTTT. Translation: CSVSGRLNEKLFF.

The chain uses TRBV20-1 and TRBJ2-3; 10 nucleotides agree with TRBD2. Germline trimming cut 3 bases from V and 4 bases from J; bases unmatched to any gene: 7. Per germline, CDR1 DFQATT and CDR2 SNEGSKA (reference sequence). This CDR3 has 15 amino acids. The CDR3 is CSASQAGGRADTQYF. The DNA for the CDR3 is TGCAGTGCTAGTCAAGCGGGAGGGCGGGCAGATACGCAGTATTTT.

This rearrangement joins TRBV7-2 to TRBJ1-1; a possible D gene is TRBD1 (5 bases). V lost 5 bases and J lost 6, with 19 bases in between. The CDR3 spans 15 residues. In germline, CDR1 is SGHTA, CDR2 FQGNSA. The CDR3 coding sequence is TGTGCCAGCAGCATTCAATCGGGACGGGACCCTGAAGCTTTCTTT. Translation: CASSIQSGRDPEAFF.

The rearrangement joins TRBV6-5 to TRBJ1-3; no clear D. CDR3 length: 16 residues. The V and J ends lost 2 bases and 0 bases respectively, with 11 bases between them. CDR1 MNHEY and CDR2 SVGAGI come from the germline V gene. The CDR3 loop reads CASSYRAMSSGNTIYF. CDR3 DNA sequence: TGTGCCAGCAGTTACAGGGCGATGAGCTCTGGAAACACCATATATTTT.

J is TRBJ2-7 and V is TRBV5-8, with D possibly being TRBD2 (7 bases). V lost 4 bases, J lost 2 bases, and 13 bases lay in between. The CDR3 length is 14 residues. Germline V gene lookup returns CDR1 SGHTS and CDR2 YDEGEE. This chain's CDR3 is CASSPQGTTYEQYF. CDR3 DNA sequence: TGTGCCAGCAGCCCTCAGGGGACTACCTACGAGCAGTACTTC.

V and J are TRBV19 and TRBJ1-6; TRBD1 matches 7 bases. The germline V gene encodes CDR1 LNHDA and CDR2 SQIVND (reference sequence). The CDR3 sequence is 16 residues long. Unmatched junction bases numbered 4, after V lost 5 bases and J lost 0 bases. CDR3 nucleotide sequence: TGTGCCAGTAGTCTACAGGGGAGCTCCTATAATTCACCCCTCCACTTT. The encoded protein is CASSLQGSSYNSPLHF.